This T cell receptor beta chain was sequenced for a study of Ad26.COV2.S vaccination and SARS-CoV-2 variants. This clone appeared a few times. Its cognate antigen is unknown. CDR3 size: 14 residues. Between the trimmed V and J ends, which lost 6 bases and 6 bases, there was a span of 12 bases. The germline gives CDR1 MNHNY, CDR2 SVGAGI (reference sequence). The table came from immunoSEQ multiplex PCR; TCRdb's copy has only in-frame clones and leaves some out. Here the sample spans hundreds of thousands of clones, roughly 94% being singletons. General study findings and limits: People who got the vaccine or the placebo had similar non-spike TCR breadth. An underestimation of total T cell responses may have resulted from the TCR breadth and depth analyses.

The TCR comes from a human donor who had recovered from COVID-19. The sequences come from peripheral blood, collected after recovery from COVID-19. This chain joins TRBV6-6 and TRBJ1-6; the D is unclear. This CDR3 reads CASSRRDFNSPLHF. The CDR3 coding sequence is TGTGCCAGCAGCCGGCGGGATTTTAATTCACCCCTCCACTTT.